This TCR beta chain derives from a study of shared clonotypes between healthy human individuals (dated by TCRdb to about 2020). Regarding the research as a whole: A few men and a couple of women, aged 18 to 49 years, made up the cohort. For each donor, CD4 naive and CD4 memory were each given three plates, CD8 naive was given two plates, and CD8 memory was given one plate. To estimate repertoire size and how much clonotypes are shared between individuals, the study performed deep sequencing of blood TCR repertoires from 4 to 6 healthy adults. Between about 0.85 and 9.5 billion PBMCs per donor were obtained by leukapheresis. Libraries were prepared and TCR repertoires were sequenced by different laboratories using diverse techniques, in order to increase sequencing depth and limit assay-specific biases. General conclusions and limits of the study: Estimated clonotype richness was generally larger for naive than for memory subsets. Sampling was limited to blood, and TCR repertoires in tissue likely differ from TCR repertoires in blood. Pairwise subsampling indicated that sequencing depth was expected to affect the degree of clonotype sharing among donors. Even with the large sequencing depth, rarefaction of the sorted-subset datasets indicated that sequencing was incomplete. Across several donors, roughly 5% of naive CD4, around 3.3% of naive CD8, around 2.5% of memory CD4, and about 0.44% of memory CD8 clonotypes were shared. Because the study included a small number of donors, the genetic and exposure-history diversity represented was limited. Higher generation probabilities were observed for clonotypes shared by all four sorted-subset donors than for non-shared clonotypes.

Looking up the germline V gene yields CDR1 SQVTM and CDR2 ANQGSEA. The junction shows trimming of 0 bases on V and 4 bases on J, and the gene matches do not reach 8 bases of it. The CDR3 spans 16 residues, from the cysteine through the phenylalanine. The DNA shown is the 48-base CDR3, in frame from base 1. CD8 naive samples were obtained by positive selection for CCR7 among CD45RO-negative cells, yielding a CD45RA+CCR7+ population from which TemRA cells were excluded. Donors were healthy HIV-negative adults with no recently reported acute infections or vaccinations. Every donor was a Caucasian adult living in Nashville, Tennessee, USA. Blood was obtained by leukapheresis, after which PBMCs were separated by Ficoll-Histopaque density gradient centrifugation and cryopreserved in liquid nitrogen vapor phase. Purity and quantity of every magnetically sorted T cell population were checked by analytical flow cytometry. Genomic DNA was isolated from each sorted fraction and quantified by UV absorbance on a Nanodrop 2000c.

Points on this clone: The target of this receptor is not known. No much larger clone is present one base from it, and per-base qualities are unavailable.

Using the deep immunoSEQ assay, multiplex PCR amplified TCR CDR3 regions from genomic DNA. Genomic DNA extracted from each cell subset was distributed evenly over all wells of several immunoSEQ 96-well plates, and each plate served as one replicate. For sorted subsets, about 200 ng genomic DNA, equal to 30,000 or so T cell genomes, was loaded into each replicate PCR. The purified libraries were quantified using a Qubit 3.0 fluorometer, sized with a Bioanalyzer 2100, and then quantified again using the KAPA Library Quantification kit. Each immunoSEQ 96-well plate was sequenced on its own single-read 150-cycle Illumina NextSeq 550 flow cell. The original pipeline was this. The immunoSEQ output contained only junctional sequences without quality scores, so filtering could not match that applied to full-length reads. Sequences were annotated with PyIR, a Python wrapper for IgBLAST v1.9, using IMGT germline references to assign V/J genes and CDR3. Reads were filtered out if the reads had weak V/J assignments (E-value above 1e-6), no CDR3, stop codons, out-of-frame junctions, or ambiguous translated residues. V3J clonotypes were defined as sequences sharing an identical inferred V gene, J gene, and CDR3 amino acid sequence. Percentage overlap between repertoires was computed as shared unique clonotypes divided by the size of the smaller repertoire. RTK rarefaction, the Chao1 estimator, and Recon v2.1 estimates of unobserved clonotypes were used to assess repertoire richness. OLGA was used to compute generation probabilities for all TCRbeta clonotypes that the gDNA method yielded from a few donors. In its TCRdb copy, this immuneACCESS table keeps in-frame sequences only and misses some clones. Where compared with another copy, unresolved V genes explain less than half of these, and the others have no known cause. V, J and clone size are taken as reported in that table, and D and trimming were inferred from the DNA itself. The sample yields about 2.1 million clones; 93% were counted once. The ten largest clonotypes hold under 2% of the sample.

The clonotype comes from a man younger than 35 in good health. Some clones in this sample may be carry-over from other donors' samples. In this chain, TRBV29-1 is recombined with TRBJ2-5; the junction holds 10 bases that match TRBD1. Sequenced input: naive CD8+ T cells from PBMCs. The sample's cell subset or site label, decoded: CD45RA+CCR7+. The DNA sequence is as follows: TGCAGCGTTGAAGATCGGAAGGACAGGGGGGGAGAGACCCAGTACTTC. Translated, this is CSVEDRKDRGGETQYF.